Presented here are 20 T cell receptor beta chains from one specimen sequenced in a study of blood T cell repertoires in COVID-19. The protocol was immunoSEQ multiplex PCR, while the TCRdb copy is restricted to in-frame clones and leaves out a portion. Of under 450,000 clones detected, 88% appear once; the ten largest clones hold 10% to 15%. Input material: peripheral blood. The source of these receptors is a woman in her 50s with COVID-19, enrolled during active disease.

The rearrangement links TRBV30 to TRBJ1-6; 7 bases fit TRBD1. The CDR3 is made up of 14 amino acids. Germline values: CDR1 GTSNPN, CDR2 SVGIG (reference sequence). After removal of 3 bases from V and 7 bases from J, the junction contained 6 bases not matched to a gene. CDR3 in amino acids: CAWSTGAENSPLHF. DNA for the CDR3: TGTGCCTGGAGCACAGGGGCGGAGAATTCACCCCTCCACTTT.

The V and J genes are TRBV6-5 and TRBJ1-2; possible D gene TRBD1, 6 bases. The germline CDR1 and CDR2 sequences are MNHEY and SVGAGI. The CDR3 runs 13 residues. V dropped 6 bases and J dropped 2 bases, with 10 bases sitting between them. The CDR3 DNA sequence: TGTGCCAGCAGGAGGACAGTGAACTATGGCTACACCTTC. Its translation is CASRRTVNYGYTF.

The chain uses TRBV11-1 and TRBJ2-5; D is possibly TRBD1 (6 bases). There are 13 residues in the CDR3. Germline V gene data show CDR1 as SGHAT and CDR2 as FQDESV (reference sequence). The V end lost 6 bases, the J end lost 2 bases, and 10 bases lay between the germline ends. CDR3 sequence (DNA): TGTGCCAGCAGGAGACAGGTACAAGAGACCCAGTACTTC. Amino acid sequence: CASRRQVQETQYF.

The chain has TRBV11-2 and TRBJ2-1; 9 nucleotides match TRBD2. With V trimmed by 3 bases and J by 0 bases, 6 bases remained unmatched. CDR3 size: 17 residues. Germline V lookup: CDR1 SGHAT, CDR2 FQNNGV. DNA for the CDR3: TGTGCCAGCAGCTTCACTAGCGGGTCCGTCTCCTACAATGAGCAGTTCTTC. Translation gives CASSFTSGSVSYNEQFF.

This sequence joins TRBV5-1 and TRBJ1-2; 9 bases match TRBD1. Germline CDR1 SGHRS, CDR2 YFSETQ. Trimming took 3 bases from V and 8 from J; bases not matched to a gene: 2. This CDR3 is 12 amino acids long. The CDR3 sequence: CASSSGTGGYTF. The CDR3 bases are TGCGCCAGCAGCTCTGGGACAGGGGGCTACACCTTC.

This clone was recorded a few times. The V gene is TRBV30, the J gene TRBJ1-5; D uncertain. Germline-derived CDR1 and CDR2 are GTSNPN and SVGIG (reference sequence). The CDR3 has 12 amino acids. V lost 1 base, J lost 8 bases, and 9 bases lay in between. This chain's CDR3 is CAWSGLLEPQHF. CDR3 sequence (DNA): TGTGCCTGGAGTGGACTGCTTGAGCCCCAGCATTTT.

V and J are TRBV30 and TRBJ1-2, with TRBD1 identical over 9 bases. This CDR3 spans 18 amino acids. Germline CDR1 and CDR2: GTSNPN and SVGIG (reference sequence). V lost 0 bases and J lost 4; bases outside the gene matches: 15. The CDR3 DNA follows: TGTGCCTGGAGTGTGGCAAGGAAGGGACAGGGCCCCCTCTATGGCTACACCTTC. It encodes CAWSVARKGQGPLYGYTF.

The CDR3 sequence: CASRPGTSVYNSPLHF. CDR3 coding DNA: TGTGCCAGCAGACCCGGGACATCCGTCTATAATTCACCCCTCCACTTT. The J gene is TRBJ1-6, the V gene TRBV28; D possibly corresponds to TRBD1 (6 bases). The germline V gene encodes CDR1 MDHEN and CDR2 SYDVKM. The CDR3 covers 16 residues. V was cut by 6 bases and J by 3 bases, with 15 bases left in between.

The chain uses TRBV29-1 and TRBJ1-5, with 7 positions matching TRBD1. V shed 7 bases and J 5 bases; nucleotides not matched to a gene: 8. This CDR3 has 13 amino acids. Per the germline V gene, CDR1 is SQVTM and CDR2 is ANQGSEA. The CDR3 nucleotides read TGCAGCGCCCGACAGGGCGGGGATCAGCCCCAGCATTTT. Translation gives CSARQGGDQPQHF. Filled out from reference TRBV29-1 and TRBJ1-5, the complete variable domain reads SAVISQKPSRDICQRGTSLTIQCQVDSQVTMMFWYRQQPGQSLTLIATANQGSEATYESGFVIDKFPISRPNLTFSTLTVSNMSPEDSSIYLCSARQGGDQPQHFGDGTRLSIL.

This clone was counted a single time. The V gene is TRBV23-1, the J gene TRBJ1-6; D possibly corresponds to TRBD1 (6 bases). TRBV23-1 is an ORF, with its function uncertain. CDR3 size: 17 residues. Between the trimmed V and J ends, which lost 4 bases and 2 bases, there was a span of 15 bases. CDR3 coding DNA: TGCGCCAGCAGTCCGCCGCGGGGGCTGACCTATAATTCACCCCTCCACTTT. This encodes CASSPPRGLTYNSPLHF.

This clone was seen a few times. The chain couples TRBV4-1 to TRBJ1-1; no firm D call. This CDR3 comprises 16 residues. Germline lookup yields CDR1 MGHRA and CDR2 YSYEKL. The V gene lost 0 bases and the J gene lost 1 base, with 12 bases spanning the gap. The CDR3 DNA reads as TGCGCCAGCAGCCAAGACCCCCCGCGGGGGAACACTGAAGCTTTCTTT. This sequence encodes CASSQDPPRGNTEAFF.

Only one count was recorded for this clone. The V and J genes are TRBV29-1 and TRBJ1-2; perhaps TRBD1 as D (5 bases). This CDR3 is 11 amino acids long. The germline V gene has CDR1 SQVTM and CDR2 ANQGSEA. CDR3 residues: CLVRAVDGYTF. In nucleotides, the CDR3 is TGCCTCGTCAGGGCCGTGGATGGCTACACCTTC.

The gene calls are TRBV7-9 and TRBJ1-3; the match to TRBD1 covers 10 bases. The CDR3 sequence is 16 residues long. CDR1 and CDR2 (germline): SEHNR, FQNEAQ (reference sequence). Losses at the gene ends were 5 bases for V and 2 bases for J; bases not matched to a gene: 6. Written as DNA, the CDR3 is TGTGCCAGCAGCCCGGAAGGACAGGGGGCTGGAAACACCATATATTTT. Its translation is CASSPEGQGAGNTIYF.

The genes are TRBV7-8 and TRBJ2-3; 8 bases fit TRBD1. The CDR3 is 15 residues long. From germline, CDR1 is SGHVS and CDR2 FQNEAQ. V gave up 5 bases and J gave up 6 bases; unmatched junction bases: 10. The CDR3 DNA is TGTGCCAGCAGCATGACAGGGGCCGGGGTGGATACGCAGTATTTT. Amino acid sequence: CASSMTGAGVDTQYF.

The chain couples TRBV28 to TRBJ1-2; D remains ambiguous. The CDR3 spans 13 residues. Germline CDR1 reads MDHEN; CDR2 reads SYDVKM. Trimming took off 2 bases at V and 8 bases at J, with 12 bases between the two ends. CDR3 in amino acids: CASSLSISRGYTF. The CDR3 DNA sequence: TGTGCCAGCAGTTTAAGTATAAGTCGGGGCTACACCTTC.

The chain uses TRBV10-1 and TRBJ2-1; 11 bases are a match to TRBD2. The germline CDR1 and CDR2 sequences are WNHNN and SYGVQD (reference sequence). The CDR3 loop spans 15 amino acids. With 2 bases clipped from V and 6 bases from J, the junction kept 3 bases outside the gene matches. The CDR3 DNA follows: TGCGCCAGCAGTGAGGCTAGCGGGGGGTTCAATGAGCAGTTCTTC. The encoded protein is CASSEASGGFNEQFF.

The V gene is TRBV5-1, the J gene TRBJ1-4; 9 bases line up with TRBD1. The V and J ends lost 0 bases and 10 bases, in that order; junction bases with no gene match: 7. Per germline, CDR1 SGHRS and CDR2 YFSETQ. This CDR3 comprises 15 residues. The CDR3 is CASSLEGTGSGKLFF. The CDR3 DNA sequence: TGCGCCAGCAGCTTGGAGGGGACAGGGAGTGGAAAACTGTTTTTT.

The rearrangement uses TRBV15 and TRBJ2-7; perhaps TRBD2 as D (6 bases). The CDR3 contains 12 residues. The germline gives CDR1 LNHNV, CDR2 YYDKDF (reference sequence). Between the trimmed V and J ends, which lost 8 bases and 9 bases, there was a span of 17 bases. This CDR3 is CATLDYGGLQYF. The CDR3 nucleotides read TGTGCCACCCTAGACTACGGGGGATTGCAGTACTTC. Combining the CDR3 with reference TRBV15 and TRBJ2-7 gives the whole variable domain DAMVIQNPRYQVTQFGKPVTLSCSQTLNHNVMYWYQQKSSQAPKLLFHYYDKDFNNEADTPDNFQSRRPNTSFCFLDIRSPGLGDTAMYLCATLDYGGLQYFGPGTRLTVT.

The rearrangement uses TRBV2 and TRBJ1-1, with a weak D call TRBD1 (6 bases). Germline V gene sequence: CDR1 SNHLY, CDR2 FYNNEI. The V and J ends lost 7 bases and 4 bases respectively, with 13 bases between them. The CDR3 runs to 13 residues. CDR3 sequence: CASIIQGPTEAFF. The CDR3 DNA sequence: TGTGCCAGCATTATACAGGGTCCCACTGAAGCTTTCTTT.

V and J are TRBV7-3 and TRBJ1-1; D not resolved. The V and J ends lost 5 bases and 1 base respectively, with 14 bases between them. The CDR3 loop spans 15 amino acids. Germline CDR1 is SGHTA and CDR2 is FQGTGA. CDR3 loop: CASSLLAAANTEAFF. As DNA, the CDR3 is TGTGCCAGCAGCCTCCTGGCGGCAGCGAACACTGAAGCTTTCTTT.